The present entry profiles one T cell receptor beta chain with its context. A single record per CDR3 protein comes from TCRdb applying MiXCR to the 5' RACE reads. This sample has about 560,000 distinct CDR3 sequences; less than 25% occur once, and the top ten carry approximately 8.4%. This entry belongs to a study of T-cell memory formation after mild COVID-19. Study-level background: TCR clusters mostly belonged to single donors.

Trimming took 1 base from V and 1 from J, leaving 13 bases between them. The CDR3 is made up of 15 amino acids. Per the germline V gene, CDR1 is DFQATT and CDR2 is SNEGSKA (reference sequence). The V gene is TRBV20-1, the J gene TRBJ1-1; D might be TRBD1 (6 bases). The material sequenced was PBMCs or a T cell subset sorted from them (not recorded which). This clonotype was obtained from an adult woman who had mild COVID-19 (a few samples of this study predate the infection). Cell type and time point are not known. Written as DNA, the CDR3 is TGCAGTGCTAGAGTGTTCCGCAGGGGGAACACTGAAGCTTTCTTT. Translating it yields CSARVFRRGNTEAFF.